The 5 T cell receptor beta chains presented below share a single source sample, sequenced in a study of blood T cell repertoires in COVID-19. The assay was immunoSEQ multiplex PCR, and TCRdb's table has in-frame clones only and misses some. Among about 58,000 clones, approximately 89% were seen once, and the ten largest hold 14%. Sequencing was done on a sample of peripheral blood. The receptors were sampled from an older woman with active COVID-19.

The rearrangement joins TRBV6-2 or TRBV6-3 to TRBJ1-5, with 7 positions matching TRBD1. The CDR3 consists of 20 residues. After removal of 4 bases from V and 0 bases from J, the junction contained 18 bases not matched to a gene. Germline-derived CDR1 and CDR2 are MNHEY and SVGEGT. As DNA, the CDR3 is TGTGCCAGCAGTTCAATAGGGGCCCAGGGGGGTCAGGATAGCAATCAGCCCCAGCATTTT. Protein product: CASSSIGAQGGQDSNQPQHF.

This chain joins TRBV4-1 and TRBJ2-5; tentatively, D is TRBD1 (5 bases). Trimming shortened V by 0 bases and J by 4 bases, and 12 bases separated the two germline ends. The CDR3 sequence is 15 residues long. The germline V gene encodes CDR1 MGHRA and CDR2 YSYEKL. CDR3 amino acids: CASSQDGAGRETQYF. In nucleotides, the CDR3 is TGCGCCAGCAGCCAAGATGGGGCAGGGCGAGAGACCCAGTACTTC.

The chain couples TRBV19 to TRBJ2-7; unclear D gene. CDR3 length: 13 amino acids. Germline-derived CDR1 and CDR2 are LNHDA and SQIVND (reference sequence). V was shortened by 8 bases and J by 6 bases, with 17 bases between the two germline ends. This chain's CDR3 is CASSIVVYGEQYF. For the CDR3, the DNA is TGTGCCAGTTCCATCGTGGTGTACGGCGAGCAGTACTTC.

The chain has TRBV4-2 and TRBJ2-2; maybe TRBD2 (6 bases). V lost 4 bases and J 3 bases, leaving 12 bases between the germline ends. Germline assignment: CDR1 LGHNA and CDR2 YNFKEQ. The length of the CDR3 is 15 residues. The CDR3 loop is CASSPAERDTGELFF. In DNA form, the CDR3 reads TGTGCCAGCAGCCCGGCGGAGCGGGACACCGGGGAGCTGTTTTTT.

The sample holds one count of this clone. The V and J genes are TRBV2 and TRBJ2-1; 9 bases line up with TRBD1. Per the germline V gene, CDR1 is SNHLY and CDR2 is FYNNEI. With 5 bases clipped from V and 4 bases from J, the junction kept 3 bases outside the gene matches. The CDR3 runs 14 residues. Here the CDR3 DNA reads TGTGCCAGCAGTAAGGACAGGGGTTACAATGAGCAGTTCTTC. Residues: CASSKDRGYNEQFF.